One and the same sample provided the 6 T cell receptor beta chains below, sequenced in a study of T-cell memory formation after mild COVID-19. TCRdb recomputed calls from the 5' RACE reads with MiXCR, one row per CDR3 protein. The sample records roughly 380,000 distinct CDR3 sequences, around 27% being singletons. The sequencing sample was made of PBMCs or a T cell subset sorted from them (not recorded which). These receptor sequences come from an adult woman who had mild COVID-19 (a few samples of this study predate the infection). Cell type and time point are not known.

CDR3 sequence (DNA): TGTGCCAGCAGCCCCAGACCTAGACTAGCGGGAGGCCTGGATACGCAGTATTTT. Translation: CASSPRPRLAGGLDTQYF. This chain uses TRBV6-4 with TRBJ2-3; 13 nucleotides align to TRBD2. Unmatched junction bases numbered 15, after V lost 6 bases and J lost 6 bases. The CDR3 covers 18 residues. Germline loops: CDR1 MRHNA, CDR2 SNTAGT.

This clonotype came up a few times. This chain connects TRBV29-1 to TRBJ2-2; D might be TRBD2 (5 bases). V was shortened by 3 bases and J by 4 bases, with 9 bases between the two germline ends. The CDR3 contains 13 residues. Per the germline V gene, CDR1 is SQVTM and CDR2 is ANQGSEA. The CDR3 loop reads CSVDPGITGELFF. Here the CDR3 DNA reads TGCAGCGTTGACCCGGGGATCACCGGGGAGCTGTTTTTT.

The V gene is TRBV15, the J gene TRBJ2-7; 7 bases line up with TRBD2. CDR3 length: 17 amino acids. Losses at the gene ends were 0 bases for V and 1 base for J; bases not matched to a gene: 9. Looked up from germline, CDR1 is LNHNV and CDR2 is YYDKDF (reference sequence). The CDR3 loop is CATSRDKTSITSYEQYF. The CDR3 DNA is TGTGCCACCAGCAGAGATAAGACTAGCATTACGTCCTACGAGCAGTACTTC. The variable domain in full, with the rest retrieved from reference TRBV15 and TRBJ2-7, is DAMVIQNPRYQVTQFGKPVTLSCSQTLNHNVMYWYQQKSSQAPKLLFHYYDKDFNNEADTPDNFQSRRPNTSFCFLDIRSPGLGDTAMYLCATSRDKTSITSYEQYFGPGTRLTVT.

This clonotype was seen only a few times. This chain joins TRBV28 and TRBJ2-1; 9 nucleotides align to TRBD2. Germline V gene lookup returns CDR1 MDHEN and CDR2 SYDVKM. The V segment lost 6 bases and the J segment 8 bases; nucleotides outside the gene matches: 11. The CDR3 covers 15 residues. Here the CDR3 reads CASSPPSGGTYEQFF. CDR3 nucleotide sequence: TGTGCCAGCAGCCCCCCCAGCGGGGGGACCTATGAGCAGTTCTTC.

The genes are TRBV7-9 and TRBJ2-3; 7 bases line up with TRBD1. This CDR3 is built from 13 residues. The ends lost 6 bases at V and 6 bases at J; junction bases unmatched: 6. The V gene's germline CDR1 is SEHNR and CDR2 FQNEAQ (reference sequence). The CDR3 nucleotides read TGTGCCAGCAGTCCTACAGGGGTGGATACGCAGTATTTT. Its protein product is CASSPTGVDTQYF.

The rearrangement uses TRBV5-1 and TRBJ2-2; no clear D. Deletions cut 4 bases from V and 6 bases from J, with 13 bases between. Germline-derived CDR1 and CDR2 are SGHRS and YFSETQ. The CDR3 length is 14 residues. CDR3 amino acids: CASSPKYLPGELFF. The DNA for the CDR3 is TGCGCCAGCAGCCCAAAATACTTACCCGGGGAGCTGTTTTTT.